The T cell receptor beta chain described here comes from a study of blood T cell repertoires in COVID-19. Study-wide background: Nucleic acid was either cDNA or gDNA, and it came from T cells, B-cell-depleted T cells, or PBMCs.

Trimming removed 7 bases from V and 4 bases from J; junction bases left unmatched: 14. This CDR3 is 16 amino acids long. Germline values: CDR1 SNHLY, CDR2 FYNNEI. This table comes from immunoSEQ multiplex PCR, and its TCRdb copy is limited to in-frame clones, with some not included. Of 200,000 or so clones in the sample, approximately 84% were seen once. Those enrolled, adults aged 18 to 89 years, came from around 24 US areas. Sample: PBMCs or T cells enriched from blood (not recorded which). The sequence was collected from a middle-aged man who had recovered from COVID-19. The chain has TRBV2 and TRBJ2-7; 9 bases are shared with TRBD2. The CDR3 bases are TGTGCCAGCACCAAGGGGGGAGGACTAGCGCTGTACGAGCAGTACTTC. This sequence encodes CASTKGGGLALYEQYF. Full variable domain (rest looked up from reference TRBV2 and TRBJ2-7): EPEVTQTPSHQVTQMGQEVILRCVPISNHLYFYWYRQILGQKVEFLVSFYNNEISEKSEIFDDQFSVERPDGSNFTLKIRSTKLEDSAMYFCASTKGGGLALYEQYFGPGTRLTVT.